This T cell receptor (beta chain) was recovered during a study of follicular helper T cells after annual influenza vaccination. Study conclusions and caveats: Each annual vaccination recalled recurring oligoclonal ICOS+CD38+ cTfh clonotypes. ICOS+CD38+ cTfh clonality tracked population frequency, and its change tracked circulating plasmablast change.

Generated by immunoSEQ multiplex PCR, the TCRdb table keeps only in-frame clones and is missing some. Seen here are about 940 clones, more than 80% observed once, and the top ten hold 5.2%. J gave up 2 bases and V 0 bases, and 5 bases lay outside the gene matches. CDR1 is SEHNR and CDR2 is FQNEAQ in the germline V gene (reference sequence). The length of the CDR3 is 17 residues. This clone appeared once. Its target is not known. Time point here: 2014-2015 season, 7 days after vaccination. The TCR originated in an adult who received the influenza vaccine. The chain couples TRBV7-9 to TRBJ2-5, with 11 nucleotides matching TRBD2. Sequencing was performed on CXCR5+ CD38+ circulating T follicular helper cells from blood, taken 7 days after influenza vaccination. As for subset: circulating Tfh, non-naive CD4+CXCR5+PD-1+ (ICOS+CD38+ or ICOS-CD38-). For the CDR3, the DNA is TGTGCCAGCAGCTTAGCGAAGAGACTAGCGGGGCAAGAGACCCAGTACTTC. It yields the protein CASSLAKRLAGQETQYF.